These T cell receptor beta chains were read from a single sample in a study of identical twins. TCRdb used MiXCR to reprocess the 5' RACE reads, holding one entry per CDR3 protein. Among about 900,000 distinct CDR3 sequences, roughly 12% were seen once, and the ten largest hold around 1.6%. These same data were also listed under a study on yellow fever vaccine responses in identical twins.

The sequenced sample consisted of PBMCs. The receptors come from a young woman in good health. Both conserved end residues are part of each CDR3. A D gene is named only where the DNA matches it firmly. Size values are once, few and many counts, or a class for expanded clones, and some rows have none.

>few|TRBV7-6|TRBJ2-1|TRBD2
CASRPGLAGSTYNEQFF
TGTGCCAGCAGGCCAGGACTAGCGGGGTCTACCTACAATGAGCAGTTCTTC
>NA|TRBV9|TRBJ1-2|NA
CASSSTGPNYGYTF
TGTGCCAGCAGCTCCACAGGGCCTAACTATGGCTACACCTTC
>NA|TRBV4-1|TRBJ2-1|NA
CASSQDPGREHEQFF
TGCGCCAGCAGCCAAGATCCGGGTCGCGAGCATGAGCAGTTCTTC
>NA|TRBV12-3/TRBV12-4|TRBJ2-6|NA
CASSQGGAGANVLTF
TGTGCCAGCAGCCAGGGGGGGGCAGGGGCCAACGTCCTGACTTTC
>few|TRBV3-1|TRBJ1-1|NA
CASSPKNRLLMNTEAFF
TGTGCCAGCAGCCCGAAAAACAGACTACTTATGAACACTGAAGCTTTCTTT
>few|TRBV24-1|TRBJ2-3|NA
CATRDGDTDTQYF
TGTGCCACCAGGGATGGCGACACAGATACGCAGTATTTT
>NA|TRBV10-2|TRBJ2-5|NA
CASGGGAGKETQYF
TGCGCCAGCGGGGGCGGGGCAGGAAAAGAGACCCAGTACTTC
>few|TRBV4-1|TRBJ2-3|NA
CASSLQGLGADTQYF
TGCGCCAGCAGCCTCCAGGGGCTCGGGGCCGATACGCAGTATTTT
>few|TRBV5-1|TRBJ2-3|NA
CASSLDGFRTDTQYF
TGCGCCAGCAGCTTGGATGGGTTCCGCACAGATACGCAGTATTTT
>few|TRBV20-1|TRBJ1-1|TRBD1
CSARTGTGSEAFF
TGCAGTGCTAGAACCGGGACAGGGTCTGAAGCTTTCTTT
>NA|TRBV19|TRBJ2-6|NA
CASKDGSGANVLTF
TGTGCCAGCAAAGACGGTTCTGGGGCCAACGTCCTGACTTTC
>NA|TRBV12-3/TRBV12-4|TRBJ2-5|NA
CASSLASKRDTQYF
TGTGCCAGCAGTTTAGCCTCCAAGAGAGACACCCAGTACTTC
>few|TRBV2|TRBJ1-2|NA
CASSNGRNYGYTF
TGTGCCAGCAGTAACGGACGGAACTATGGCTACACCTTC